The rows below give T cell receptor beta chains drawn from one sample of a study of T cell responses to AZD1222 COVID-19 vaccine. TCRdb's copy holds only in-frame clones and misses some; the assay was immunoSEQ multiplex PCR. The sample carries 150,000 or so clones, 93% recorded once. Sequencing was performed on peripheral blood, taken on day 0 of AZD1222 vaccination. The source is an adult in good health. CDR3s include the opening cysteine and the closing phenylalanine or tryptophan. Fields, in order: J gene, clone size, D gene, V gene, CDR3 protein, CDR3 DNA. D genes are given only for firm matches. Part of the rows lack a size; the others show once, few, many or a class for expanded clones.

j_call: TRBJ1-1
clone_size: .
d_call: TRBD1
v_call: TRBV5-1
cdr3_aa: CASSLVGQGKGTEAFF
cdr3_nt: TGCGCCAGCAGCTTGGTCGGACAGGGAAAGGGCACTGAAGCTTTCTTT

j_call: TRBJ1-3
clone_size: once
d_call: TRBD1
v_call: TRBV6-1
cdr3_aa: CASSSTGGDTIYF
cdr3_nt: TGTGCCAGCAGTTCGACAGGGGGGGACACCATATATTTT

j_call: TRBJ2-1
clone_size: .
d_call: .
v_call: TRBV6-2/TRBV6-3
cdr3_aa: CASSYLSLYNEQFF
cdr3_nt: TGTGCCAGCAGTTACCTGTCTCTATACAATGAGCAGTTCTTC

j_call: TRBJ1-4
clone_size: .
d_call: .
v_call: TRBV6-5
cdr3_aa: CASRDIRNEKLFF
cdr3_nt: TGTGCCAGTCGGGACATCCGTAATGAAAAACTGTTTTTT

j_call: TRBJ1-6
clone_size: .
d_call: .
v_call: TRBV7-9
cdr3_aa: CASSFPTQTPLHF
cdr3_nt: TGTGCCAGCAGCTTTCCTACACAGACACCCCTCCACTTT

j_call: TRBJ2-6
clone_size: .
d_call: .
v_call: TRBV18
cdr3_aa: CASSSDLSGANVLTF
cdr3_nt: TGTGCCAGCTCTTCCGACTTATCTGGGGCCAACGTCCTGACTTTC

j_call: TRBJ1-2
clone_size: .
d_call: .
v_call: TRBV7-2
cdr3_aa: CASRLYSGHGYTF
cdr3_nt: TGTGCCAGCAGACTTTACAGTGGGCATGGCTACACCTTC

j_call: TRBJ1-2
clone_size: .
d_call: .
v_call: TRBV12-3/TRBV12-4
cdr3_aa: CASSPGQYYGYTF
cdr3_nt: TGTGCCAGCAGTCCGGGACAATACTATGGCTACACCTTC

j_call: TRBJ1-2
clone_size: .
d_call: .
v_call: TRBV28
cdr3_aa: CASSLYRDYGYTF
cdr3_nt: TGTGCCAGCAGTTTATACCGGGACTATGGCTACACCTTC

j_call: TRBJ1-4
clone_size: .
d_call: .
v_call: TRBV19
cdr3_aa: CASSSSSSPVEKLFF
cdr3_nt: TGTGCCAGTAGTTCTTCTTCCAGCCCGGTAGAAAAACTGTTTTTT

j_call: TRBJ1-1
clone_size: once
d_call: TRBD1
v_call: TRBV10-3
cdr3_aa: CATGQGVLNTEAFF
cdr3_nt: TGTGCCACCGGTCAGGGGGTTTTGAACACTGAAGCTTTCTTT

j_call: TRBJ2-7
clone_size: .
d_call: .
v_call: TRBV3-1/TRBV3-2
cdr3_aa: CASSQDAGPYEQYF
cdr3_nt: TGTGCCAGCAGCCAAGATGCGGGACCTTACGAGCAGTACTTC

j_call: TRBJ2-1
clone_size: .
d_call: TRBD2
v_call: TRBV5-1
cdr3_aa: CASSLLPAGVYNEQFF
cdr3_nt: TGCGCCAGCAGCTTGCTTCCGGCGGGAGTCTACAATGAGCAGTTCTTC

j_call: TRBJ2-3
clone_size: .
d_call: .
v_call: TRBV20-1
cdr3_aa: CSASGAWGRSTDTQYF
cdr3_nt: TGCAGTGCTAGTGGAGCTTGGGGACGTAGCACAGATACGCAGTATTTT

j_call: TRBJ1-4
clone_size: .
d_call: .
v_call: TRBV7-3
cdr3_aa: CASSNPRGSGGITNEKLFF
cdr3_nt: TGTGCCAGCAGCAACCCTCGGGGGTCTGGGGGGATAACTAATGAAAAACTGTTTTTT

j_call: TRBJ2-1
clone_size: .
d_call: TRBD1
v_call: TRBV25-1
cdr3_aa: CASAPGQPYNEQFF
cdr3_nt: TGTGCCAGCGCGCCGGGACAGCCGTACAATGAGCAGTTCTTC

j_call: TRBJ1-6
clone_size: .
d_call: .
v_call: TRBV7-9
cdr3_aa: CASSLDSGTIDSPLHF
cdr3_nt: TGTGCCAGCAGCTTAGACAGCGGGACAATAGATTCACCCCTCCACTTT